Presented here are 18 T cell receptor beta chains from one specimen sequenced in a study of blood T cells in healthy people across ages (dated by TCRdb to the mid-2010s). The library was made by 5' RACE. Sequencer: Illumina HiSeq 2500. A second roughly 6 to 11 cycle PCR used a sample-barcoded 5' primer and a J-beta primer mix. Using fastp trimming at Q25 and MiXCR clonotype assembly, TCRdb reanalyzed the public sequencing data and kept in-frame beta chains. Merged by CDR3 protein, the rows form single entries marked with the most common genes and DNA. This sample is represented by about 730,000 distinct CDR3 sequences; about 42% of them were singletons. Around a fifth of the sample lies in the top ten. The sample was blood. Receptors originate from a woman aged 55-69 years in good health.

This rearrangement joins TRBV3-1 to TRBJ1-1; unclear D gene. The CDR3 sequence is 14 residues long. Germline CDR1 LGHDT, CDR2 YNNKEL (reference sequence). V was pared by 1 base and J by 1 base, with 7 bases between. CDR3 loop: CASSQVGRNTEAFF. In DNA form, the CDR3 reads TGTGCCAGCAGCCAAGTAGGCCGGAACACTGAAGCTTTCTTT.

The chain carries TRBV12-3 or TRBV12-4 and TRBJ1-4, with a weak D call TRBD1 (5 bases). Trimming removed 5 bases at V and 7 bases at J, with 11 bases between. This CDR3 has 13 amino acids. This CDR3 reads CASSKGHPEKLFF. CDR3 sequence (DNA): TGTGCCAGCAGTAAAGGACACCCTGAAAAACTGTTTTTT.

The rearrangement joins TRBV15 to TRBJ2-5; 9 bases line up with TRBD2. The CDR3 has 13 amino acids. Germline assignment: CDR1 LNHNV and CDR2 YYDKDF (reference sequence). V lost 4 bases to trimming and J lost 3 bases; unmatched junction nucleotides: 0. The CDR3 region has the DNA TGTGCCACCAGCATAGCGGGAGAAGAGACCCAGTACTTC. Its translation is CATSIAGEETQYF.

There are a few counts of this clonotype. V is TRBV6-1 and J is TRBJ1-4, with 9 nucleotides matching TRBD1. The V gene end was trimmed by 5 bases and the J gene end by 6 bases; junction bases not matched to a gene: 4. The CDR3 extends over 14 amino acids. Germline V gives CDR1 MNHNS, CDR2 SASEGT. The CDR3, as DNA: TGTGCCAGCAGTAGGGACAGGGTTGATGAAAAACTGTTTTTT. It translates to CASSRDRVDEKLFF.

This clonotype was picked up a small number of times. The genes are TRBV6-1 and TRBJ2-7; D unclear. Deletions cut 6 bases from V and 2 bases from J, with 11 bases between. CDR1 and CDR2 from the germline V gene are MNHNS and SASEGT. CDR3 length equals 13 residues. The CDR3 is CASRQHHPYEQYF. CDR3 sequence (DNA): TGTGCCAGCAGACAGCATCATCCCTACGAGCAGTACTTC.

This chain links TRBV10-3 with TRBJ1-1; TRBD1 might be the D (6 bases). V lost 11 bases, J lost 1 base, and 17 bases lay in between. The germline gives CDR1 ENHRY, CDR2 SYGVKD. This CDR3 has 14 residues. CDR3 sequence (DNA): TGTGCCGTCGGCCTGGACAGATGGAACACTGAAGCTTTCTTT. It is translated as CAVGLDRWNTEAFF.

This sequence joins TRBV11-3 and TRBJ2-1; D remains unclear. Germline V gene data show CDR1 as SGHNT and CDR2 as YENEEA. The CDR3 length is 13 residues. The V and J ends lost 1 base and 7 bases respectively, with 8 bases between them. The CDR3 loop reads CASSLGISNEQFF. The CDR3 DNA reads TGTGCCAGCAGCTTAGGCATTTCGAATGAGCAGTTCTTC.

On this clonotype itself: Being one base from a much bigger clone, this may be a read error. The V gene is TRBV29-1, the J gene TRBJ2-7, with TRBD2 as a possible D gene (7 bases). TRBJ2-5 explains the end of the DNA better; the J call may be wrong. This CDR3 contains 13 residues. Germline V gene data show CDR1 as SQVTM and CDR2 as ANQGSEA. CDR3 DNA sequence: TGCGGCGTTGATGCGGGGGCCGGGGAGACCCAGTACTTC. It encodes CGVDAGAGETQYF.

V usage is TRBV20-1 and J usage is TRBJ2-2; the match to TRBD2 covers 14 bases. The CDR3 has 16 residues. CDR1 is DFQATT, CDR2 SNEGSKA, per germline (reference sequence). V lost 5 bases to trimming and J lost 3 bases; unmatched junction nucleotides: 5. The CDR3 DNA sequence: TGCAGTGCTTCTCAGGGACTAGCGGGAGACACCGGGGAGCTGTTTTTT. This translates into CSASQGLAGDTGELFF.

This rearrangement joins TRBV6-2 or TRBV6-3 to TRBJ2-4, with D possibly being TRBD2 (5 bases). Trimming pared 10 bases from V and 0 bases from J, leaving 10 bases between. Germline V gene sequence: CDR1 MNHEY, CDR2 SVGEGT. The CDR3 is 13 residues long. DNA for the CDR3: TGTGCCACGGTGGCGGGAGCCAAAAACATTCAGTACTTC. Its protein product is CATVAGAKNIQYF.

This clonotype was recorded once. The rearrangement uses TRBV11-2 and TRBJ1-2; TRBD1 matches 11 bases. Germline values: CDR1 SGHAT, CDR2 FQNNGV. This CDR3 comprises 17 residues. V lost 6 bases to trimming and J lost 7 bases; unmatched junction nucleotides: 16. The CDR3, as DNA: TGTGCCAGCAGGCGCTTCGGGACAGGGGGTAGAAGGAGTGGCTACACCTTC. Translated, it gives CASRRFGTGGRRSGYTF.

This clonotype was seen just once. A much larger clone differs from this one at a single base, so this may be a read error. The chain employs TRBV7-2 and TRBJ2-7; 7 nucleotides match TRBD1. The DNA end is a closer match to TRBJ2-5, so the J assignment may be wrong. The length of the CDR3 is 13 residues. Looked up from germline, CDR1 is SGHTA and CDR2 is FQGNSA. CDR3 amino acids: CASTRGQAGTQYF. In DNA, the CDR3 is TGTGCCAGCACTAGGGGGCAGGCAGGGACCCAGTACTTC.

This chain uses TRBV7-9 with TRBJ2-5; 11 bases are a match to TRBD1. Germline values: CDR1 SEHNR, CDR2 FQNEAQ (reference sequence). V lost 5 bases and J lost 2; bases outside the gene matches: 4. This CDR3 contains 15 residues. The CDR3 bases are TGTGCCAGCAGCGAGGGACAGGGGGTGCAAGAGACCCAGTACTTC. It is translated as CASSEGQGVQETQYF.

This clonotype was seen only once. This chain links TRBV7-9 with TRBJ1-6, with 7 bases lining up with TRBD1. CDR3 size: 15 residues. From germline, CDR1 is SEHNR and CDR2 FQNEAQ (reference sequence). V shed 0 bases, J shed 7 bases, and the junction held 3 bases outside the gene matches. This CDR3 reads CASSLAGRGNSPLHF. For the CDR3, the DNA is TGTGCCAGCAGCTTAGCGGGCAGGGGGAATTCACCCCTCCACTTT.

This chain uses TRBV14 with TRBJ1-2; perhaps TRBD1 as D (6 bases). The CDR3 length is 13 residues. The V and J ends lost 0 bases and 8 bases respectively, with 10 bases between them. Germline CDR1 SGHDN, CDR2 FVKESK. The CDR3 DNA is TGTGCCAGCAGCCAAGAAGGGGGACGGGGCTACACCTTC. Protein: CASSQEGGRGYTF.

At least ten counts were recorded for this clonotype. The chain employs TRBV5-1 and TRBJ2-7, with 12 bases matching TRBD2. CDR3 length equals 15 residues. With V trimmed by 4 bases and J by 4 bases, 6 bases remained unmatched. Germline V gene lookup returns CDR1 SGHRS and CDR2 YFSETQ. The CDR3 DNA is TGCGCCAGCAGCCTTGGGACTAGCGGGCCTTACGAGCAGTACTTC. Translation: CASSLGTSGPYEQYF.

The rearrangement links TRBV24-1 to TRBJ2-3; D might be TRBD2 (5 bases). The V end lost 4 bases, the J end lost 4 bases, and 11 bases lay between the germline ends. Germline CDR1 KGHDR, CDR2 SFDVKD. The CDR3 spans 14 residues. The CDR3 loop is CATSEGGHADTQYF. The CDR3 DNA is TGTGCCACCAGTGAAGGCGGGCACGCAGATACGCAGTATTTT.

This sequence joins TRBV20-1 and TRBJ2-1; TRBD2 matches at 11 bases. Germline CDR1 reads DFQATT; CDR2 reads SNEGSKA (reference sequence). J gave up 7 bases and V 6 bases, and 8 bases lay outside the gene matches. The CDR3 runs to 14 residues. CDR3 amino acids: CSAGVAGGGNEQFF. In DNA form, the CDR3 reads TGCAGTGCGGGGGTAGCGGGAGGGGGAAATGAGCAGTTCTTC.